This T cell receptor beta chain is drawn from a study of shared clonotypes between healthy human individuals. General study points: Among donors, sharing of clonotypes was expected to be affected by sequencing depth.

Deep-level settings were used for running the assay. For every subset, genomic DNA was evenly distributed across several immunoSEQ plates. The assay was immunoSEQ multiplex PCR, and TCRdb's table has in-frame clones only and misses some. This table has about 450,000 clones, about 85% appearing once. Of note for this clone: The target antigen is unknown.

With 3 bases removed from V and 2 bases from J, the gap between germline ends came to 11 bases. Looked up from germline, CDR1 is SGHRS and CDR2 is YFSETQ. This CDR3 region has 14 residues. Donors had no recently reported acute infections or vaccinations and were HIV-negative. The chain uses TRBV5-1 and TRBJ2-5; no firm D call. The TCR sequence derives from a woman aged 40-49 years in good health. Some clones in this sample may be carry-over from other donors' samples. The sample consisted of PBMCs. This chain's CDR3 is CASSWTQSQETQYF. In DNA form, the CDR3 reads TGCGCCAGCAGCTGGACCCAGAGTCAAGAGACCCAGTACTTC.